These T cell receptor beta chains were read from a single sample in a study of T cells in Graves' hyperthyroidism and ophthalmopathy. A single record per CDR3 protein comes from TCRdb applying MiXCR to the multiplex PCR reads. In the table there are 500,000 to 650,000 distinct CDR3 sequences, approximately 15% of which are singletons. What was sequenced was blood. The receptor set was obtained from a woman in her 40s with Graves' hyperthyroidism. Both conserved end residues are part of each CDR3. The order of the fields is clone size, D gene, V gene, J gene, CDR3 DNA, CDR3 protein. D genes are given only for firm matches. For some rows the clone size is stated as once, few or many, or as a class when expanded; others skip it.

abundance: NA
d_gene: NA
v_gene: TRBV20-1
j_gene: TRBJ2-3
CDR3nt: TGCAGTGCCGCTCGCGCTAGCAGTAGCACAGATACGCAGTATTTT
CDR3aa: CSAARASSSTDTQYF

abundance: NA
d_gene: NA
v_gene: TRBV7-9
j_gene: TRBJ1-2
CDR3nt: TGTGCCAGCAGCTTACTGGCCGAAAATGGCTACACCTTC
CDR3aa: CASSLLAENGYTF

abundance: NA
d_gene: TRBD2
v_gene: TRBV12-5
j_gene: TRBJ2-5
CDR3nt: TGTGCTAGTGGGGGCTTTCTAGCGGGAGTAGAGACCCAGTACTTC
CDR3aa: CASGGFLAGVETQYF

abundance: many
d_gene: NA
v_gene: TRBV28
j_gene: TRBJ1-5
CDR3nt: TGTGCCAGCAGTTTCCTGGGGTCGCGGGGTCAGCCCCAGCATTTT
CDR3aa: CASSFLGSRGQPQHF

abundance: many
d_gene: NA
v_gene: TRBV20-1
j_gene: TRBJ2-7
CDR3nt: TGCAGTGCTAGACTATCATCCTACGAGCAGTACTTC
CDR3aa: CSARLSSYEQYF

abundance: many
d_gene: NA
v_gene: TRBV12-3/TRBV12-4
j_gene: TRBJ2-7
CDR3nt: TGTGCCAGCAGCTTGGGGGAAATTGGACAGAATAACTACGAGCAGTACTTC
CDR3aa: CASSLGEIGQNNYEQYF

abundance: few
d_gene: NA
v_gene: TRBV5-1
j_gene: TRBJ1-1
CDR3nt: TGCGCCAGCAGCTTGTCCGTCGGGGGGCAATCCACTGAAGCTTTCTTT
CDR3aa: CASSLSVGGQSTEAFF

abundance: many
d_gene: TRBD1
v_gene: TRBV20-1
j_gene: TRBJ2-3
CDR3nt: TGCAGTCTGGGGACAGGGGTCACAGATACGCAGTATTTT
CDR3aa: CSLGTGVTDTQYF

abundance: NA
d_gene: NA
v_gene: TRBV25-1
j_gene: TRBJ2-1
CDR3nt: TGTGCCAGCAGTGATACAGGTGGGGTAAGGCAGTTCTTC
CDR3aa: CASSDTGGVRQFF

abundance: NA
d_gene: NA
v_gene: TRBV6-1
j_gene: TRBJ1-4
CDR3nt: TGTGCCAGCAGTTCTACGACCGGACTGGGTGAAAAACTGTTTTTT
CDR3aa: CASSSTTGLGEKLFF

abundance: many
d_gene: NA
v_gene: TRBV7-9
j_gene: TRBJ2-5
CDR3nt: TGTGCCAGCAGCTTATTCACGGGGATTCAAGAGACCCAGTACTTC
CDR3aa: CASSLFTGIQETQYF

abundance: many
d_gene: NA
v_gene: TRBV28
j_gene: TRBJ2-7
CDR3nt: TGTGCCAGCAGTCACGGCGTAGGTAGTACCTACGAGCAGTACTTC
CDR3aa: CASSHGVGSTYEQYF

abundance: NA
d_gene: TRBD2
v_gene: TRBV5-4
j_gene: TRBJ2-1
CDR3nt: TGTGCCAGCAGCTTGGTCAGCGGGAGGGGGGACGAGCAGTTCTTC
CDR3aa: CASSLVSGRGDEQFF

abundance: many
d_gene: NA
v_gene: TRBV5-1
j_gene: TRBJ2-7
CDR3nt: TGCGCCAGCAGCCTCCTCCCTCAGGGAAACTACTACGAGCAGTACTTC
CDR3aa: CASSLLPQGNYYEQYF

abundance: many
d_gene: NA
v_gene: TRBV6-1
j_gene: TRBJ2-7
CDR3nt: TGTGCCAGCAGTGACTGGAATTTCGAGCAGTACTTC
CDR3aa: CASSDWNFEQYF

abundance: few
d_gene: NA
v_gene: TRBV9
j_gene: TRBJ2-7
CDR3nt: TGTGCCAGCAGCGCCGGACAATTGGACGAGCAGTACTTC
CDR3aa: CASSAGQLDEQYF

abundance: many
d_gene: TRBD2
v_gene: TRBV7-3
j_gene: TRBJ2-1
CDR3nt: TGTGCCAGCAGCGAAACCATTAGCGGGAGTGACTACAATGAGCAGTTCTTC
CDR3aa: CASSETISGSDYNEQFF

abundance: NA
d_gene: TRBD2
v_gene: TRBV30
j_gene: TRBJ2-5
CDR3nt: TGTGCCGGGAGGGTAGATGGACGGAACCAAGAGACCCAGTACTTC
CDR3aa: CAGRVDGRNQETQYF

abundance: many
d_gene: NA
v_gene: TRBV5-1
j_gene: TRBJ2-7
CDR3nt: TGCGCCAGCAGCTTGGGTTGGAGCGGGCCATCCTACGAGCAGTACTTC
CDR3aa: CASSLGWSGPSYEQYF

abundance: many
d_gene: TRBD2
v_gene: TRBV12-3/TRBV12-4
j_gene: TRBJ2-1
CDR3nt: TGTGCCAGCAGTTTAGTAGGTAGCGGGAGGGGTGAGCAGTTCTTC
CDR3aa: CASSLVGSGRGEQFF

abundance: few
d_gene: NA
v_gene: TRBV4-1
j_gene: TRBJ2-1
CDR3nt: TGCGCCAGCAGCCAAGTCGCTGACGGAAGCTCCTACAATGAGCAGTTCTTC
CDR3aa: CASSQVADGSSYNEQFF

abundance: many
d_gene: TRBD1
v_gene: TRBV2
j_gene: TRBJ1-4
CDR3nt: TGTGCCAGCAGATACACAGGGGGCGGCAGTGAAAAACTGTTTTTT
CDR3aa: CASRYTGGGSEKLFF

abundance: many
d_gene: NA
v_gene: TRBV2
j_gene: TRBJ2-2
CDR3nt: TGTGCCAGCAAGTATTTGGCGTCGAACACCGGGGAGCTGTTTTTT
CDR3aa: CASKYLASNTGELFF

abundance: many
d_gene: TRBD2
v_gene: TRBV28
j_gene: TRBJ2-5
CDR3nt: TGTGCCAGCAGCGGGACTAGCGGGAGCAGAAGAGAGACCCAGTACTTC
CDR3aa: CASSGTSGSRRETQYF

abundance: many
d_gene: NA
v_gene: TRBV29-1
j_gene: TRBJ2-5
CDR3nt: TGCAGCGTTGAGATCTCAGGAGAGACCCAGTACTTC
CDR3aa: CSVEISGETQYF

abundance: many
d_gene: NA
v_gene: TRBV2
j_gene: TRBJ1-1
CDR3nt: TGTGCCAGCAGTGAAGGTCGGCAGATGAACACTGAAGCTTTCTTT
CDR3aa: CASSEGRQMNTEAFF

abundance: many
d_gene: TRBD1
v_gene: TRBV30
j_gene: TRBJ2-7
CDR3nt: TGTGCCTGGAGTACGGACAGGAACTACGAGCAGTACTTC
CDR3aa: CAWSTDRNYEQYF

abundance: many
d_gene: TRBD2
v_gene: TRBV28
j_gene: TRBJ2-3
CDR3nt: TGTGCCAGCGGCCAGGGACTAGCGGGAGGTTTGGGTACGCAGTATTTT
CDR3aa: CASGQGLAGGLGTQYF

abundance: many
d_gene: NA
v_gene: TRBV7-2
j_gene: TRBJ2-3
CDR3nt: TGTGCCAGCAGCTTAGTGGGGGGTAGCGGTTACACAGATACGCAGTATTTT
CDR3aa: CASSLVGGSGYTDTQYF

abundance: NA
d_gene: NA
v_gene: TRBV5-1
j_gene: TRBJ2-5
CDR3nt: TGCGCCAGCAGCCCCTCCTTTTCAGAGACCCAGTACTTC
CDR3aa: CASSPSFSETQYF

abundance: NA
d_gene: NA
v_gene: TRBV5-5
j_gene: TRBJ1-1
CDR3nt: TGTGCCAGCCTCGACTTCGGCGGGGTAAGTGTCGGGAACACTGAAGCTTTCTTT
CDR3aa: CASLDFGGVSVGNTEAFF